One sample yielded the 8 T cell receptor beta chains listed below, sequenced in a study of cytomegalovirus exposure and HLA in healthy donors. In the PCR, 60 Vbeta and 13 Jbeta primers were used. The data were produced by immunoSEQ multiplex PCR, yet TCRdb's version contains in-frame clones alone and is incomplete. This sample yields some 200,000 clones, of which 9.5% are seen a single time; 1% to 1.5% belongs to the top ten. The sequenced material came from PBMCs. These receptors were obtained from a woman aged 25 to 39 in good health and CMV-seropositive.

The CDR3 DNA follows: TGTGCCAGCAGCTCGGGACAGGCTAGCACAGATACGCAGTATTTT. Translating gives CASSSGQASTDTQYF. The chain links TRBV7-9 to TRBJ2-3, with TRBD1 matching 8 bases. Germline values: CDR1 SEHNR, CDR2 FQNEAQ (reference sequence). The CDR3 runs to 15 residues. Unmatched junction bases numbered 3, after V lost 4 bases and J lost 0 bases.

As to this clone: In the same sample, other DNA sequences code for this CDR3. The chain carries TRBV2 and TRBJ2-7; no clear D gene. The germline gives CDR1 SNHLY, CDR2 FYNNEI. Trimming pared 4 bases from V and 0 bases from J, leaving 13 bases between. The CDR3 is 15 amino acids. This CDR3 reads CASSAGSALSYEQYF. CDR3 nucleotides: TGTGCCAGCAGTGCCGGAAGCGCACTCTCCTACGAGCAGTACTTC.

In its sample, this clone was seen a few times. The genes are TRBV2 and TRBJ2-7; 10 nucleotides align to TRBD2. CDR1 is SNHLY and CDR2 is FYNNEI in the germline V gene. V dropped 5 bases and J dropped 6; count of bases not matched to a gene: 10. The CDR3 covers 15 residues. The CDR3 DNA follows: TGTGCCAGCAGTCTAATAGCGGGAGGCGGCGTCGAGCAGTACTTC. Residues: CASSLIAGGGVEQYF.

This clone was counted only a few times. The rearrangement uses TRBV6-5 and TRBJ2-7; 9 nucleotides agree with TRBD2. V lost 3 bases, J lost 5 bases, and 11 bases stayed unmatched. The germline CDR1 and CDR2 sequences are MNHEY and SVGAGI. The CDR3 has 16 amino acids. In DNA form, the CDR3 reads TGTGCCAGCAGTTATGAGGCGGGACTAGCCCTTGACGAGCAGTACTTC. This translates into CASSYEAGLALDEQYF.

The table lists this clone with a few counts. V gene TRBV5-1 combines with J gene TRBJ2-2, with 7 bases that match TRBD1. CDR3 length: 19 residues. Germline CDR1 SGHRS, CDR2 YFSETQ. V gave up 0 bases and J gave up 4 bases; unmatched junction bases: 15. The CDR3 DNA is TGCGCCAGCAGCTTGGGACAGGGCCCCGGTCCCATCTTCACCGGGGAGCTGTTTTTT. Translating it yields CASSLGQGPGPIFTGELFF.

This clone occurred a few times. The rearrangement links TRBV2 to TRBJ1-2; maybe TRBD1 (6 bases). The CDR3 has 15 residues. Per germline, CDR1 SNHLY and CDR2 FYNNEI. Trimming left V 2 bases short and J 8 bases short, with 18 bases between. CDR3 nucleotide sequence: TGTGCCAGCAGTGAATTGGTACAGGGCTTGAGCGGCTACACCTTC. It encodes CASSELVQGLSGYTF.

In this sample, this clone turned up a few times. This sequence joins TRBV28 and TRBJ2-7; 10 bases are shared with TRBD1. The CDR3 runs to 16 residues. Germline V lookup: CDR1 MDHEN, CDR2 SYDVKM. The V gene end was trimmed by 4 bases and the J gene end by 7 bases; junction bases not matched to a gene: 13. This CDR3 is CASSSPVTGGGGEQYF. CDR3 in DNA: TGTGCCAGCAGTTCTCCGGTGACAGGGGGCGGTGGGGAGCAGTACTTC.

The CDR3 DNA sequence: TGTGCCAGCAGCCAAGATCGCCAGTGGGAGACCCAGTACTTC. Translation gives CASSQDRQWETQYF. This chain connects TRBV14 to TRBJ2-5; no clear D. CDR3 size: 14 residues. Germline loops: CDR1 SGHDN, CDR2 FVKESK. Trimming cost V 0 bases and J 5 bases, with 10 bases left between them.